The 11 T cell receptor beta chains reported below all come from one sample, sequenced in a study of blood T cell repertoires in COVID-19. Assay used: immunoSEQ multiplex PCR; TCRdb lists only in-frame clones, some missing. This repertoire shows under 250,000 clones, 86% found once; its top ten account for more than 1.5%. The source material was PBMCs or T cells enriched from blood (not recorded which). The receptors derive from a man between 40 and 49 years old who had recovered from COVID-19.

The gene calls are TRBV5-1 and TRBJ2-2; 9 bases line up with TRBD2. V was clipped by 0 bases and J by 5 bases; unmatched bases: 5. The CDR3 is made up of 16 amino acids. Germline V CDR1 and CDR2: SGHRS, YFSETQ. Written as DNA, the CDR3 is TGCGCCAGCAGCTTGGGAGCGGGAGGAGGTACCGGGGAGCTGTTTTTT. Its translation: CASSLGAGGGTGELFF.

This chain joins TRBV19 and TRBJ2-1; 10 bases line up with TRBD2. Per germline, CDR1 LNHDA and CDR2 SQIVND (reference sequence). There are 17 residues in the CDR3. V dropped 1 base and J dropped 2; count of bases not matched to a gene: 5. CDR3 nucleotide sequence: TGTGCCAGTAGTATAGCCCTAGCGGGAGCCCCCTACAATGAGCAGTTCTTC. Its translation is CASSIALAGAPYNEQFF.

The chain has TRBV4-2 and TRBJ2-3; TRBD2 matches 8 bases. The germline V gene encodes CDR1 LGHNA and CDR2 YNFKEQ. After removal of 1 base from V and 1 base from J, the junction contained 4 bases not matched to a gene. CDR3 length equals 16 residues. CDR3 residues: CASSQVWRGGTDTQYF. The CDR3 DNA reads as TGTGCCAGCAGCCAAGTCTGGCGGGGGGGCACAGATACGCAGTATTTT.

The chain employs TRBV9 and TRBJ2-3; 10 nucleotides agree with TRBD2. CDR3 length: 15 amino acids. CDR1 is SGDLS, CDR2 YYNGEE, per germline. V shed 4 bases, J shed 6 bases, and the junction held 8 bases outside the gene matches. CDR3 sequence reads: CASSISGRATDTQYF. The CDR3 DNA reads TGTGCCAGCAGCATAAGCGGGAGGGCCACCGATACGCAGTATTTT.

The chain joins TRBV7-9 to TRBJ1-3, with D possibly TRBD1 on 5 matching bases. The CDR3 totals 17 residues. Germline V gene data show CDR1 as SEHNR and CDR2 as FQNEAQ (reference sequence). Trimming left V 2 bases short and J 0 bases short, with 14 bases between. CDR3 residues: CASSLNTWGNSGNTIYF. CDR3 sequence (DNA): TGTGCCAGCAGCTTAAACACTTGGGGCAACTCTGGAAACACCATATATTTT.

The rearrangement uses TRBV3-1 (or the pseudogene TRBV3-2) and TRBJ2-1; D perhaps matches TRBD2 (6 bases). Germline V gene data show CDR1 as LGHDT and CDR2 as YNNKEL (reference sequence). The V end lost 2 bases, the J end lost 3 bases, and 14 bases lay between the germline ends. The CDR3 length is 16 residues. CDR3 loop: CASSQSNGGSYNEQFF. The CDR3 DNA follows: TGTGCCAGCAGCCAATCGAACGGGGGAAGCTACAATGAGCAGTTCTTC.

V gene TRBV29-1 combines with J gene TRBJ1-5, with D possibly TRBD1 on 5 matching bases. Between the trimmed V and J ends, which lost 5 bases and 5 bases, there was a span of 16 bases. Germline loops: CDR1 SQVTM, CDR2 ANQGSEA. The CDR3 is made up of 14 amino acids. In DNA, the CDR3 is TGCAGCGTTCCCGTAGGGGCAGCTGATCAGCCCCAGCATTTT. Translated, it gives CSVPVGAADQPQHF.

This chain links TRBV28 with TRBJ2-7; a possible D gene is TRBD2 (6 bases). CDR1 is MDHEN and CDR2 is SYDVKM in the germline V gene. Trimming took 7 bases from V and 6 from J, leaving 13 bases between them. The length of the CDR3 is 12 residues. CDR3 protein: CASTSGGREQYF. The CDR3 region has the DNA TGTGCCAGCACCTCCGGGGGACGCGAGCAGTACTTC. Full variable domain (remainder filled in from reference TRBV28 and TRBJ2-7): DVKVTQSSRYLVKRTGEKVFLECVQDMDHENMFWYRQDPGLGLRLIYFSYDVKMKEKGDIPEGYSVSREKKERFSLILESASTNQTSMYLCASTSGGREQYFGPGTRLTVT.

This clone was counted many times. This chain joins TRBV4-1 and TRBJ2-2; TRBD2 matches at 8 bases. CDR3 length: 16 residues. In germline, CDR1 is MGHRA, CDR2 YSYEKL. The V gene end was trimmed by 5 bases and the J gene end by 6 bases; junction bases not matched to a gene: 11. DNA of the CDR3: TGCGCCAGCAGCTTGCCGACTAGCGAACTGGCCGGGGAGCTGTTTTTT. Its translation is CASSLPTSELAGELFF.

V and J are TRBV4-3 and TRBJ1-3, with 8 bases that match TRBD1. Trimming at V came to 2 bases and at J to 4 bases, leaving 1 base not matched to a gene. The CDR3 is 14 amino acids. Germline V gives CDR1 LGHNA, CDR2 YSLEER. Here the CDR3 reads CASSQQGAGNTIYF. The DNA of the CDR3 is TGCGCCAGCAGCCAACAGGGGGCCGGAAACACCATATATTTT.

This rearrangement joins TRBV7-9 to TRBJ2-1; tentative D call: TRBD2 (6 bases). There are 16 residues in the CDR3. V lost 3 bases and J lost 1, with 13 bases in between. Looked up from germline, CDR1 is SEHNR and CDR2 is FQNEAQ (reference sequence). The CDR3 here is CASSLTSPTSYNEQFF. The DNA of the CDR3 is TGTGCCAGCAGCTTGACTAGTCCAACTTCCTACAATGAGCAGTTCTTC.